This passage covers 12 T cell receptor beta chains from one sample sequenced in a study of blood T cell repertoires in COVID-19. Profiling relied on immunoSEQ multiplex PCR, and the TCRdb table lists in-frame clones only, not all of them. This table has about 190,000 clones, roughly 77% appearing once. The material sequenced was PBMCs or T cells enriched from blood (not recorded which). The receptors stem from a woman between 45 and 65 years old with acute COVID-19.

This clone was observed many times. J is TRBJ2-5 and V is TRBV5-6; D might be TRBD1 (6 bases). Trimming cost V 7 bases and J 5 bases, with 21 bases left between them. CDR3 length equals 15 residues. Germline V lookup: CDR1 SGHDT, CDR2 YYEEEE. In DNA form, the CDR3 reads TGTGCCAGCCATATTACCATGGGGGCTGGGGAGACCCAGTACTTC. Protein product: CASHITMGAGETQYF.

This clone was observed a few times. V gene TRBV5-1 combines with J gene TRBJ1-6, with TRBD1 as a possible D gene (5 bases). The CDR3 length is 16 residues. CDR1 is SGHRS and CDR2 is YFSETQ in the germline V gene. Trimming removed 0 bases from V and 3 bases from J, with 10 bases in between. DNA for the CDR3: TGCGCCAGCAGCTTGGGACAGAGTTTCTATAATTCACCCCTCCACTTT. Translating it yields CASSLGQSFYNSPLHF.

V is TRBV5-1 and J is TRBJ2-5, with D unclear. Trimming stripped 0 bases from V and 4 bases from J, with 10 bases between. This CDR3 has 14 residues. Germline CDR1 SGHRS, CDR2 YFSETQ. CDR3 protein: CASSLGQPGETQYF. As DNA, the CDR3 is TGCGCCAGCAGCTTGGGCCAGCCGGGAGAGACCCAGTACTTC.

V and J are TRBV29-1 and TRBJ2-7, with D possibly TRBD2 on 6 matching bases. Germline V gene lookup returns CDR1 SQVTM and CDR2 ANQGSEA. The CDR3 is made up of 11 amino acids. CDR3 sequence: CTGIEEGEQYV. The CDR3 region has the DNA TGCACCGGTATTGAGGAGGGCGAGCAGTACGTC.

This clone occurred a few times. V is TRBV11-2 and J is TRBJ2-3; the match to TRBD2 covers 7 bases. Unmatched junction bases numbered 12, after V lost 1 base and J lost 8 bases. CDR1 SGHAT and CDR2 FQNNGV come from the germline V gene. The CDR3 is 16 amino acids. The CDR3 DNA is TGTGCCAGCAGCTTAGGGGGCGCTAGCGGACCGGGTACGCAGTATTTT. It is translated as CASSLGGASGPGTQYF. The full variable domain, rest sourced from reference TRBV11-2 and TRBJ2-3, is EAGVAQSPRYKIIEKRQSVAFWCNPISGHATLYWYQQILGQGPKLLIQFQNNGVVDDSQLPKDRFSAERLKGVDSTLKIQPAKLEDSAVYLCASSLGGASGPGTQYFGPGTRLTVL.

The genes are TRBV7-6 and TRBJ1-5; 8 bases agree with TRBD1. V shed 5 bases and J 7 bases; nucleotides not matched to a gene: 10. Germline V gene lookup returns CDR1 SGHVS and CDR2 FNYEAQ. The CDR3 loop spans 15 amino acids. As DNA, the CDR3 is TGTGCCAGCAGCCGTATGACAGGGGCCGGGCAGCCCCAGCATTTT. Amino acids: CASSRMTGAGQPQHF. The variable domain in full, with the rest retrieved from reference TRBV7-6 and TRBJ1-5, is GAGVSQSPRYKVTKRGQDVALRCDPISGHVSLYWYRQALGQGPEFLTYFNYEAQQDKSGLPNDRFSAERPEGSISTLTIQRTEQRDSAMYRCASSRMTGAGQPQHFGDGTRLSIL.

This chain uses TRBV29-1 with TRBJ1-5; 7 nucleotides align to TRBD1. V dropped 6 bases and J dropped 5; count of bases not matched to a gene: 13. The germline V gene has CDR1 SQVTM and CDR2 ANQGSEA. CDR3 size: 15 residues. CDR3 in DNA: TGCAGCGTCCCGGACAGGCCGGAGAGCTATCAGCCCCAGCATTTT. Translation gives CSVPDRPESYQPQHF.

The chain carries TRBV7-2 and TRBJ1-4, with D hard to call. Per germline, CDR1 SGHTA and CDR2 FQGNSA. This CDR3 region has 13 residues. V was trimmed by 1 base and J by 8 bases, leaving 8 bases between them. The CDR3 nucleotides are TGTGCCAGCAGCTTAGTTGGGCAGGAAAAACTGTTTTTT. This sequence encodes CASSLVGQEKLFF.

This clone appeared once. This chain connects TRBV2 to TRBJ1-5; D is ambiguous. Germline-derived CDR1 and CDR2 are SNHLY and FYNNEI. Trimming cost V 2 bases and J 3 bases, with 8 bases left between them. This CDR3 is built from 14 residues. DNA for the CDR3: TGTGCCAGCAGTGAAAACTCCGACAATCAGCCCCAGCATTTT. Its protein product is CASSENSDNQPQHF.

The chain carries TRBV5-1 and TRBJ2-1; the D gene is possibly TRBD2 (5 bases). The germline CDR1 and CDR2 sequences are SGHRS and YFSETQ. Between the trimmed V and J ends, which lost 0 bases and 5 bases, there was a span of 9 bases. There are 14 residues in the CDR3. This CDR3 is CASSLVGVDNEQFF. The CDR3 nucleotides read TGCGCCAGCAGCTTGGTCGGGGTCGACAATGAGCAGTTCTTC.

The chain uses TRBV18 and TRBJ1-6; tentative D call: TRBD1 (6 bases). CDR3 length: 14 amino acids. Germline loops: CDR1 KGHSH, CDR2 LQKENI. V gave up 2 bases and J gave up 7 bases, with 9 bases separating them. CDR3 in DNA: TGTGCCAGCTCACCAGAAGGACAGAATTCACCCCTCCACTTT. This gives the protein CASSPEGQNSPLHF.

The chain employs TRBV27 and TRBJ2-7; no reliable D call. The CDR3 sequence is 16 residues long. V lost 0 bases, J lost 3 bases, and 15 bases lay in between. CDR1 MNHEY and CDR2 SMNVEV come from the germline V gene (reference sequence). The CDR3 region is CASSLSPTFSRYEQYV. CDR3 sequence (DNA): TGTGCCAGCAGTTTATCCCCGACATTCTCCCGCTACGAGCAGTACGTC.